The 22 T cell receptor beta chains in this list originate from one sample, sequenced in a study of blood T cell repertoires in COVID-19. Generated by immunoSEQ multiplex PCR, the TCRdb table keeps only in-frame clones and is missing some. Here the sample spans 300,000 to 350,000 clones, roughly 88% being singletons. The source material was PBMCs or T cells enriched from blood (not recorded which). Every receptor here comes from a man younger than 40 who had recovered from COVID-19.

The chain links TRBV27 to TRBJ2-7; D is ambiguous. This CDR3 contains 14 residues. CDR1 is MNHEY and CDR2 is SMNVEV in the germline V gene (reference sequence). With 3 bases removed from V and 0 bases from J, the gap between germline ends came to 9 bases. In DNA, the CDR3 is TGTGCCAGCAGTTTCTCGGGTCCCTCCTACGAGCAGTACTTC. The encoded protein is CASSFSGPSYEQYF.

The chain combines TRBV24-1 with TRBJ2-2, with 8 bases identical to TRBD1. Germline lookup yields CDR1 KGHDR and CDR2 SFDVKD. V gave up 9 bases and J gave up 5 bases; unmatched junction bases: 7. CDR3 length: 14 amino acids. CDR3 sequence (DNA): TGTGCCACCGCTAGGACAGGGTCGACCGGGGAGCTGTTTTTT. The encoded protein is CATARTGSTGELFF.

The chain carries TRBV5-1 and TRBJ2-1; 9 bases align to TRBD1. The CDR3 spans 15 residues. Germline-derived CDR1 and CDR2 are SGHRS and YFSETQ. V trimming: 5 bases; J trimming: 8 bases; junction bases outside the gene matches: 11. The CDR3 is CASRGTGSEADEQFF. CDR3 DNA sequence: TGCGCCAGCAGGGGGACAGGGTCCGAGGCCGATGAGCAGTTCTTC.

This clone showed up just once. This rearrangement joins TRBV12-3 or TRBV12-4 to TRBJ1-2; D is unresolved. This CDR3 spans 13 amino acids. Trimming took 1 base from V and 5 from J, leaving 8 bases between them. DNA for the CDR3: TGTGCCAGCAGTTTAGACCCAGCGTATGGCTACACCTTC. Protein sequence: CASSLDPAYGYTF.

CDR3 nucleotides: TGTGCCAGCAGTTACTCCGGGACAGGGGAAAAACTGTTTTTT. It encodes CASSYSGTGEKLFF. V gene TRBV6-5 combines with J gene TRBJ1-4; 9 nucleotides match TRBD1. Germline V gene lookup returns CDR1 MNHEY and CDR2 SVGAGI. V lost 0 bases to trimming and J lost 8 bases; unmatched junction nucleotides: 1. The CDR3 totals 14 residues.

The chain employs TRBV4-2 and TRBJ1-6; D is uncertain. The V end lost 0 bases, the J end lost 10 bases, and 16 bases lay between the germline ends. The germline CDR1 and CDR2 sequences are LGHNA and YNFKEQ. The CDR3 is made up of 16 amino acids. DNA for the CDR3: TGTGCCAGCAGCCAAGATTTGCTAGCCGTTGGGTCACCCCTCCACTTT. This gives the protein CASSQDLLAVGSPLHF.

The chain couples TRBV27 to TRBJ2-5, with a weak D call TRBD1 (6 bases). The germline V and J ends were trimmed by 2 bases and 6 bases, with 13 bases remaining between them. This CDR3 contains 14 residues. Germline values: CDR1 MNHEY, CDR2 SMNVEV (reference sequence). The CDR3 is CASSLNRVGKTQYF. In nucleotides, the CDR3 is TGTGCCAGCAGTTTAAACAGGGTTGGAAAGACCCAGTACTTC.

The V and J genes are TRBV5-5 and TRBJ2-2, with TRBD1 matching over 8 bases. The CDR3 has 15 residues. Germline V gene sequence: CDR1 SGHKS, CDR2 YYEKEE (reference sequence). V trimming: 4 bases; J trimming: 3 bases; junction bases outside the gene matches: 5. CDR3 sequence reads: CASSRQGSHTGELFF. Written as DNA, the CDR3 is TGTGCCAGCAGCAGACAGGGGAGTCACACCGGGGAGCTGTTTTTT.

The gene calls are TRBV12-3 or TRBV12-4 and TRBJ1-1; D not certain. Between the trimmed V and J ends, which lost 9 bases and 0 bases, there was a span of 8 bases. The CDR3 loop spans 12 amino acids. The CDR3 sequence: CASGRVNTEAFF. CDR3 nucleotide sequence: TGTGCCAGTGGGCGCGTGAACACTGAAGCTTTCTTT.

CDR3 DNA: TGTGCCAGCAGCGACCCGGGGGGGGGCACTGAGCAGTTCTTC. The encoded protein is CASSDPGGGTEQFF. The V and J genes are TRBV6-4 and TRBJ2-1, with 8 nucleotides matching TRBD2. The trim removed 6 bases at V and 9 bases at J, leaving 10 bases unmatched. CDR1 and CDR2 from the germline V gene are MRHNA and SNTAGT. The CDR3 is made up of 14 amino acids.

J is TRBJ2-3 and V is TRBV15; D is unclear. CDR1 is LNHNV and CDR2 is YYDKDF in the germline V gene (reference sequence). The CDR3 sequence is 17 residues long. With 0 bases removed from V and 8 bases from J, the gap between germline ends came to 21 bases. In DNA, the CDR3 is TGTGCCACCAGCAGAGACAGCCCCCAGGCAATCTTCGGTACGCAGTATTTT. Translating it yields CATSRDSPQAIFGTQYF. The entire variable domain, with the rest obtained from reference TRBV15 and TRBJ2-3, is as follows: DAMVIQNPRYQVTQFGKPVTLSCSQTLNHNVMYWYQQKSSQAPKLLFHYYDKDFNNEADTPDNFQSRRPNTSFCFLDIRSPGLGDTAMYLCATSRDSPQAIFGTQYFGPGTRLTVL.

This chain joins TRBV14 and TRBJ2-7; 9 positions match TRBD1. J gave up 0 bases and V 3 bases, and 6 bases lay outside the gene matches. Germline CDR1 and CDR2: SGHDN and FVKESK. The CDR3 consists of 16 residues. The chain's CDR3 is CASSHRDRDSSYEQYF. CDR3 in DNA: TGTGCCAGCAGCCACCGGGACAGGGATTCCTCCTACGAGCAGTACTTC.

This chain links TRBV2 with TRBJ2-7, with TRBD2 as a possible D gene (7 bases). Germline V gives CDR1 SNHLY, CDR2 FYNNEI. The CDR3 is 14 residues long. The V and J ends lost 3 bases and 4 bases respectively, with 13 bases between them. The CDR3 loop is CASSDRGALYEQYF. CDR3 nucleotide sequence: TGTGCCAGCAGTGATCGGGGGGCTTTGTACGAGCAGTACTTC.

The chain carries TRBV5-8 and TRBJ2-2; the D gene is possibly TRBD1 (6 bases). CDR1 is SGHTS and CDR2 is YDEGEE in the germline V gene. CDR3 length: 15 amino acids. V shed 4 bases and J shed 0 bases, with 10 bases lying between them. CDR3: CASSVWTANTGELFF. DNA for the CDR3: TGTGCCAGCAGCGTATGGACAGCGAACACCGGGGAGCTGTTTTTT.

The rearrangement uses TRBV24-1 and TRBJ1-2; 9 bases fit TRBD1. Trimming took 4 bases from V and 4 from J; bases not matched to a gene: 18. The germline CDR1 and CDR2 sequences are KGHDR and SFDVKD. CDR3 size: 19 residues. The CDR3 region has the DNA TGTGCCACCAGTGAAGGTGGGTGGAGACAGGGGGTCCGCGGCTATGGCTACACCTTC. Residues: CATSEGGWRQGVRGYGYTF.

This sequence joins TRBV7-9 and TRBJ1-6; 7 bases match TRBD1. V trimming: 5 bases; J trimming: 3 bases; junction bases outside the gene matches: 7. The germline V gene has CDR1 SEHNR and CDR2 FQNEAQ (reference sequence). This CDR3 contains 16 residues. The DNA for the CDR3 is TGTGCCAGCAGCCCGCCGACAGGGCTCTATAATTCACCCCTCCACTTT. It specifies CASSPPTGLYNSPLHF.

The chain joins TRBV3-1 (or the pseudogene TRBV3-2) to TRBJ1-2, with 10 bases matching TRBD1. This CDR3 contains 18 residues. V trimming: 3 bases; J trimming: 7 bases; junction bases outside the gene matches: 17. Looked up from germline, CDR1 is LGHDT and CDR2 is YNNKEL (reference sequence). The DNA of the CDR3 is TGTGCCAGCAGCCACTCCCCGACAGGGGGCAGGGGTAAGGGTGGCTACACCTTC. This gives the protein CASSHSPTGGRGKGGYTF.

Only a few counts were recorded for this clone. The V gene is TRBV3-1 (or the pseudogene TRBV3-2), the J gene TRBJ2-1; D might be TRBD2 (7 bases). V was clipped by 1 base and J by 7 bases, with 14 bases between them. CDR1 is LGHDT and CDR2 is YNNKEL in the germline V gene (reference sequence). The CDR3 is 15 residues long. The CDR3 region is CASSQGGGPRNEQFF. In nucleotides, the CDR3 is TGTGCCAGCAGCCAAGGGGGGGGGCCGCGAAATGAGCAGTTCTTC.

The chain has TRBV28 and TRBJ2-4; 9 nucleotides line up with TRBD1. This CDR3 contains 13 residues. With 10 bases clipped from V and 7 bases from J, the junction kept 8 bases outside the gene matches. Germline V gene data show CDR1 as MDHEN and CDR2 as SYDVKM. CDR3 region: CAIHDRGSNIQYF. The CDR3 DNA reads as TGTGCCATCCACGACAGGGGGTCGAACATTCAGTACTTC.

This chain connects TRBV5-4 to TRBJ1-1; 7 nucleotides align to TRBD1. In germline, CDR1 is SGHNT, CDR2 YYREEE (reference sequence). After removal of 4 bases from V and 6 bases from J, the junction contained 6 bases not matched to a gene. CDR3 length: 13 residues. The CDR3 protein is CASSTDRDAEAFF. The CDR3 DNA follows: TGTGCCAGCAGCACCGACAGGGACGCTGAAGCTTTCTTT.

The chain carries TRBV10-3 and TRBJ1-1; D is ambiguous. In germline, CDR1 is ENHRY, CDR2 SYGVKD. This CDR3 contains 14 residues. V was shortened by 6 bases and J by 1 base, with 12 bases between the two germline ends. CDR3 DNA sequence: TGTGCCATCAGGCCCCAGCTAGAGAACACTGAAGCTTTCTTT. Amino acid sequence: CAIRPQLENTEAFF.

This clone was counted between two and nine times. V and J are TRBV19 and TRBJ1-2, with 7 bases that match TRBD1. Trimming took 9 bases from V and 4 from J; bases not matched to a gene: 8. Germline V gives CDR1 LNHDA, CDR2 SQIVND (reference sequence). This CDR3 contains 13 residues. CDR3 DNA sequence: TGTGCCAGCGGGGACAGAGGTGCCTATGGCTACACCTTC. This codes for CASGDRGAYGYTF.